This T cell receptor beta chain was found in a study of blood T cell repertoires in COVID-19. Whole-study context: COVID-19 samples from acute and convalescent phases originated in the United States, Italy and Spain. PBMCs, B-cell-depleted T cells, or T cells were the source of the cDNA or gDNA that made up the material.

Clones were sequenced by immunoSEQ multiplex PCR, and TCRdb holds only the in-frame ones, with some missing. Here the sample spans 250,000 to 350,000 clones, around 87% being singletons. In germline, CDR1 is MNHEY, CDR2 SMNVEV (reference sequence). Trimming took off 5 bases at V and 4 bases at J, with 12 bases between the two ends. The CDR3 sequence is 14 residues long. Ten or more counts support this clone. The chain is built from TRBV27 and TRBJ1-3; a weak D match, TRBD1 (5 bases). The sample was peripheral blood. This TCR came from a woman aged 45-60 years who had recovered from COVID-19. The CDR3 sequence is CASSDGPGGNTIYF. CDR3 DNA sequence: TGTGCCAGCAGTGACGGGCCAGGGGGAAACACCATATATTTT.